The 10 T cell receptor beta chains below come from one sample, sequenced in a study of T cell responses to AZD1222 COVID-19 vaccine. TCRdb's table, derived via immunoSEQ multiplex PCR, lists solely in-frame clones and lacks some. Of roughly 76,000 clones listed, 88% are singletons. The sequences come from peripheral blood, collected on day 0 of AZD1222 vaccination. These receptors came from an adult in good health.

The chain couples TRBV3-1 (or the pseudogene TRBV3-2) to TRBJ2-3; D possibly corresponds to TRBD1 (6 bases). The V end was cut by 3 bases, the J end by 2 bases, with 15 bases between. Germline V lookup: CDR1 LGHDT, CDR2 YNNKEL (reference sequence). This CDR3 region has 16 residues. The CDR3 DNA reads as TGTGCCAGCAGCCAGACAACAGGGCCCCTCACAGATACGCAGTATTTT. Its translation is CASSQTTGPLTDTQYF.

This clone has a handful of counts. This chain uses TRBV21-1 with TRBJ2-7; the D segment call TRBD1 is taken from the table without a DNA check. TRBV21-1 is a pseudogene. The CDR3 loop spans 14 amino acids. CDR3 DNA: TGTGCCAGCGAGGACAGGGGGAACTCCTACGAGCAGTACTTC. This encodes CASEDRGNSYEQYF.

This chain connects TRBV2 to TRBJ2-4; D might be TRBD1 (6 bases). The germline V and J ends were trimmed by 3 bases and 9 bases, with 6 bases remaining between them. From germline, CDR1 is SNHLY and CDR2 FYNNEI. The CDR3 runs 11 residues. CDR3 coding DNA: TGTGCCAGCAGTGAGGGGGCCATTCAGTACTTC. Residues: CASSEGAIQYF.

In this sample, this clone turned up once. V usage is TRBV23-1 and J usage is TRBJ1-2; D might be TRBD1 (5 bases). TRBV23-1 is marked as an open reading frame, function uncertain. The CDR3 spans 20 residues. V lost 2 bases and J lost 4, with 29 bases in between. CDR3 in DNA: TGCGCCAGCAGTCAAGAGCGGTGCGGGCGGACACCGACTAGCGGCTATGGCTACACCTTC. This codes for CASSQERCGRTPTSGYGYTF.

The chain uses TRBV28 and TRBJ2-7, with D tentatively TRBD2 (6 bases). Trimming cost V 2 bases and J 3 bases, with 14 bases left between them. The CDR3 consists of 15 residues. The germline V gene encodes CDR1 MDHEN and CDR2 SYDVKM. The CDR3 is CASSLRSGGIYEQYF. The CDR3 DNA reads TGTGCCAGCAGTTTAAGGTCTGGAGGGATCTACGAGCAGTACTTC.

V gene TRBV24-1 combines with J gene TRBJ2-3, with D perhaps assigned TRBD1 or TRBD2 (5 bases each). V gave up 3 bases and J gave up 11 bases, with 17 bases separating them. CDR1 is KGHDR, CDR2 SFDVKD, per germline. The CDR3 length is 14 residues. The DNA of the CDR3 is TGTGCCACCAGTGATGCCGGGACGTTAGGTGAGCAGTATTTT. Its protein is CATSDAGTLGEQYF.

The V and J genes are TRBV28 and TRBJ1-2, with D perhaps TRBD1 (5 bases). The CDR3 sequence is 16 residues long. Germline V CDR1 and CDR2: MDHEN, SYDVKM. V was cut by 7 bases and J by 2 bases, with 20 bases left in between. The CDR3 region is CASTLGGGIGNYGYTF. In DNA form, the CDR3 reads TGTGCCAGCACCCTGGGGGGAGGGATCGGGAACTATGGCTACACCTTC.

This clone was seen just once. This chain joins TRBV7-2 and TRBJ1-4, with D perhaps TRBD1 (6 bases). This CDR3 has 15 amino acids. Germline CDR1 is SGHTA and CDR2 is FQGNSA. With 5 bases removed from V and 8 bases from J, the gap between germline ends came to 18 bases. Here the CDR3 DNA reads TGTGCCAGCAGCCCCGGGGGGGGCGGCGGGGAAAAACTGTTTTTT. Protein: CASSPGGGGGEKLFF.

Note on this clone: The junction and the germline gene differ at one end; a read error may be behind it. V and J are TRBV5-5 and TRBJ1-2, with D unresolved. The CDR3 runs to 9 residues. Germline CDR1 is SGHKS and CDR2 is YYEKEE (reference sequence). For the CDR3, the DNA is TGTGCCAGCAGCTTGTTAGGCTCCTTC. This codes for CASSLLGSF.

The chain has TRBV29-1 and TRBJ2-7; D might be TRBD1 (7 bases). CDR1 is SQVTM and CDR2 is ANQGSEA in the germline V gene. CDR3 length: 13 amino acids. Trimming removed 6 bases at V and 6 bases at J, with 18 bases between. The chain's CDR3 is CSVQGTQRGEQYF. The CDR3 DNA is TGCAGCGTACAGGGGACTCAGAGGGGCGAGCAGTACTTC.